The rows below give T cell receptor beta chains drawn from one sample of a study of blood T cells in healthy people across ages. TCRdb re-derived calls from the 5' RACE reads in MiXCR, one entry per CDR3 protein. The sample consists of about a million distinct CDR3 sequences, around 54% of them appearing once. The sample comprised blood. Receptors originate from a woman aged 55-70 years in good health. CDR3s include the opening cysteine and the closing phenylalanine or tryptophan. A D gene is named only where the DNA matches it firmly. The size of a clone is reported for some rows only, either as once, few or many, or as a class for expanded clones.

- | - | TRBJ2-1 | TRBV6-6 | TGTGCCAGCAGTTACTCTGGTGACAATGAGCAGTTCTTC | CASSYSGDNEQFF
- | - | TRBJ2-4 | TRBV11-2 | TGTGCCAGCAGCTTAACCCCCTACGAGCGGTACTTC | CASSLTPYERYF
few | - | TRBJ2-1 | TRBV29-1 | TGCAGCGCTGAACTACTAGGACAGCCTCACAATGAGCAGTTCTTC | CSAELLGQPHNEQFF
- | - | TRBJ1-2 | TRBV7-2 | TGTGCCAGCAGCCCCGGGGGAGGGGCTAACTATGGCTACACCTTC | CASSPGGGANYGYTF
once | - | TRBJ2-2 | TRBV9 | TGTGCCAGCAATCACCAACAGGCCACCGGGGAGCTGTTTTTT | CASNHQQATGELFF
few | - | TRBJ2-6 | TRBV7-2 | TGTGCCAGCAGCCCCACACCCTCTGGGGCCAACGTCCTGACTTTC | CASSPTPSGANVLTF
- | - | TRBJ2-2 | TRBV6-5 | TGTGCCAGCACCCAGGGGAACACCGGGGAGCTGTTTTTT | CASTQGNTGELFF
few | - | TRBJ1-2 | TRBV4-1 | TGCGCCAGCAGCCAAGTGATTACAGCTAACTATGGCTACACCTTC | CASSQVITANYGYTF
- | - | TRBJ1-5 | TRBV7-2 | TGTGCCAGCAGTTTCGTCGGGGGGGTAGGACAGCCCCAGCATTTT | CASSFVGGVGQPQHF
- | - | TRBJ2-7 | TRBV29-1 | TGCAGCGTTTTCGCCGGGCCCTACGAGCAGTACTTC | CSVFAGPYEQYF
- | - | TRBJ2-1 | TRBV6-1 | TGTGCCAGCACCGAGATCTCCTACAATGAGCAGTTCTTC | CASTEISYNEQFF
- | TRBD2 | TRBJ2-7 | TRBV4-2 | TGTGCCAGCAGCCAGGTCCCCGGGACTAGCAGCTACGAGCAGTACTTC | CASSQVPGTSSYEQYF
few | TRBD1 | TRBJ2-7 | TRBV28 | TGTGCCAGCAGTTCCCCCGGGACAGGGGGTAACGAGCAGTACTTC | CASSSPGTGGNEQYF
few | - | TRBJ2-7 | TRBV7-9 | TGTGCCAGCAGCTTAGCCCACCCCCAGGACTACGAGCAGTACTTC | CASSLAHPQDYEQYF
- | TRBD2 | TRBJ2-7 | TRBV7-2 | TGTGCCAGCAGCGCCTCTAGCGGGAGACGCGAGCAGTACTTC | CASSASSGRREQYF
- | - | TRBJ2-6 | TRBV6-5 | TGTGCCAGCAGTTCCGGGGAATCTGGGGCCAACGTCCTGACTTTC | CASSSGESGANVLTF
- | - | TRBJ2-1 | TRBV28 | TGTGCCAGCAGTTATTCCCTGCCAGAGCAGTTCTTC | CASSYSLPEQFF